These 18 T cell receptor beta chains originate from one sample sequenced in a study of T cell responses to AZD1222 COVID-19 vaccine. TCRdb's table, derived via immunoSEQ multiplex PCR, lists solely in-frame clones and lacks some. The repertoire holds about 140,000 clones, with 88% as singletons. The input for sequencing was peripheral blood, taken 28 days after the second AZD1222 dose. These receptors originate from an adult who received the AZD1222 COVID-19 vaccine.

The chain recombines TRBV3-1 (or the pseudogene TRBV3-2) with TRBJ2-2; perhaps D is TRBD1 or TRBD2 (5 bases each). The germline V and J ends were trimmed by 4 bases and 2 bases, with 11 bases remaining between them. This CDR3 has 15 residues. The germline V gene encodes CDR1 LGHDT and CDR2 YNNKEL (reference sequence). CDR3: CASSRWDGNTGELFF. In DNA form, the CDR3 reads TGTGCCAGCAGCCGGTGGGACGGAAACACCGGGGAGCTGTTTTTT.

This CDR3 is CASISSAVAEQFF. The CDR3 coding sequence is TGTGCCAGCATTAGTAGTGCGGTGGCTGAGCAGTTCTTC. The genes are TRBV6-5 and TRBJ2-1; D is uncertain. This CDR3 has 13 residues. Per the germline V gene, CDR1 is MNHEY and CDR2 is SVGAGI. Deletions cut 7 bases from V and 9 bases from J, with 16 bases between.

V gene TRBV6-6 combines with J gene TRBJ1-4; 10 bases agree with TRBD1. V lost 7 bases and J lost 7; bases outside the gene matches: 6. Germline assignment: CDR1 MNHNY and CDR2 SVGAGI (reference sequence). The CDR3 loop spans 14 amino acids. For the CDR3, the DNA is TGTGCCAGCACCTCGACAGGGGGCGTTGAAAAACTGTTTTTT. Encoded protein: CASTSTGGVEKLFF.

V is TRBV12-3 or TRBV12-4 and J is TRBJ2-3; possibly TRBD1 or TRBD2 for D (5 bases each). The length of the CDR3 is 13 residues. Between the trimmed V and J ends, which lost 7 bases and 6 bases, there was a span of 14 bases. In DNA, the CDR3 is TGTGCCAGCATGGGACCTCCCGTCGATACGCAGTATTTT. Amino acids: CASMGPPVDTQYF.

The genes are TRBV24-1 and TRBJ2-5; 10 bases align to TRBD2. Per germline, CDR1 KGHDR and CDR2 SFDVKD. The V segment lost 9 bases and the J segment 7 bases; nucleotides outside the gene matches: 7. The CDR3 spans 13 residues. CDR3 bases: TGTGCCACCGCTAGCGGGAGTTTCGGGACCCAGTACTTC. This gives the protein CATASGSFGTQYF.

On this clone: A read error may produce the germline difference seen at one junction end. The chain links TRBV10-3 to TRBJ2-1; 10 nucleotides agree with TRBD2. This CDR3 is built from 11 residues. Germline V gene lookup returns CDR1 ENHRY and CDR2 SYGVKD. The CDR3 loop is CAIRPSGSNIF. CDR3 coding DNA: TGTGCCATCCGGCCTAGCGGGAGTAACATCTTC.

This clone was observed a handful of times. J is TRBJ2-2 and V is TRBV21-1; TRBD1 is the table's D call, not checked against the DNA. TRBV21-1 is a recognized pseudogene. This CDR3 has 17 residues. The CDR3 DNA follows: TGTGCCAGCAGCTGCCCCGGGTACAGGGCCCACACCGGGGAGCTGTTTTTT. It codes for CASSCPGYRAHTGELFF.

This chain links TRBV3-1 (or the pseudogene TRBV3-2) with TRBJ1-5; a possible D gene is TRBD1 (6 bases). The CDR3 has 12 amino acids. Germline V gene lookup returns CDR1 LGHDT and CDR2 YNNKEL (reference sequence). Trimming removed 4 bases from V and 9 bases from J, with 10 bases in between. This CDR3 is CASSPLTGPQHF. DNA for the CDR3: TGTGCCAGCAGCCCCTTGACAGGGCCCCAGCATTTT.

About this clone itself: One end of the junction does not line up with germline, which may come from a read error. The chain links TRBV7-2 to TRBJ2-7; D possibly corresponds to TRBD1 (6 bases). Germline CDR1 reads SGHTA; CDR2 reads FQGNSA. The CDR3 consists of 13 residues. CDR3 in DNA: TGTGCCAGCAGCTTAGCCCAGGGGTCCCTCCCCCTATTC. Amino acid sequence: CASSLAQGSLPLF.

The V call is TRBV30, the J call TRBJ2-3; D may be TRBD1 (6 bases). Per germline, CDR1 GTSNPN and CDR2 SVGIG (reference sequence). This CDR3 is 14 amino acids long. The CDR3 region has the DNA TGTGGTGCGGACAGATCAAAGGGCGCAGATACGCAGTATTTT. It translates to CGADRSKGADTQYF. The full variable domain, its missing parts supplied by reference TRBV30 and TRBJ2-3, is SQTIHQWPATLVQPVGSPLSLECTVEGTSNPNLYWYRQAAGRGLQLLFYSVGIGQISSEVPQNLSASRPQDRQFILSSKKLLLSDSGFYLCGADRSKGADTQYFGPGTRLTVL.

The chain carries TRBV5-1 and TRBJ1-3, with 8 positions matching TRBD1. The CDR3 contains 16 residues. The germline gives CDR1 SGHRS, CDR2 YFSETQ. J lost 3 bases, V lost 2 bases, and 7 bases had no gene match. In DNA, the CDR3 is TGCGCCAGCAGCTTCGAAGGACAGGGTGGTGGAAACACCATATATTTT. Its translation: CASSFEGQGGGNTIYF.

The chain recombines TRBV9 with TRBJ1-5; 7 positions match TRBD1. V dropped 3 bases and J dropped 2; count of bases not matched to a gene: 2. Germline CDR1 reads SGDLS; CDR2 reads YYNGEE. CDR3 length equals 14 residues. CDR3 in amino acids: CASSGRGGNQPQHF. In nucleotides, the CDR3 is TGTGCCAGCAGCGGCAGGGGGGGCAATCAGCCCCAGCATTTT.

The genes are TRBV28 and TRBJ1-2; no clear D. This CDR3 is 14 amino acids long. Germline loops: CDR1 MDHEN, CDR2 SYDVKM. The V gene lost 3 bases and the J gene lost 1 base, with 9 bases spanning the gap. CDR3 loop: CASSFGANNYGYTF. Here the CDR3 DNA reads TGTGCCAGCAGTTTTGGAGCGAATAACTATGGCTACACCTTC.

The chain joins TRBV5-1 to TRBJ1-1; perhaps TRBD1 as D (5 bases). The V gene's germline CDR1 is SGHRS and CDR2 YFSETQ. V was trimmed by 4 bases and J by 0 bases, leaving 13 bases between them. The CDR3 totals 15 residues. The CDR3 DNA is TGCGCCAGCAGCGGGGGGTTTGCCCTGAACACTGAAGCTTTCTTT. This codes for CASSGGFALNTEAFF.

The V call is TRBV2, the J call TRBJ1-5; D not resolved. From germline, CDR1 is SNHLY and CDR2 FYNNEI. This CDR3 is built from 13 residues. Trimming left V 6 bases short and J 4 bases short, with 10 bases between. Here the CDR3 reads CASSQDGNQPQHF. CDR3 coding DNA: TGTGCCAGCAGCCAGGACGGGAATCAGCCCCAGCATTTT.

The V gene is TRBV6-2 or TRBV6-3, the J gene TRBJ2-2, with D possibly being TRBD2 (6 bases). Trimming stripped 5 bases from V and 6 bases from J, with 16 bases between. This CDR3 has 15 residues. Germline V gives CDR1 MNHEY, CDR2 SVGEGT. CDR3 DNA sequence: TGTGCCAGCAGTCTTGGCGGGATCGGGGCCGGGGAGCTGTTTTTT. Residues: CASSLGGIGAGELFF.

Here the CDR3 reads CASSVYRGNNQPQHF. The CDR3 nucleotides are TGTGCCAGCAGTGTCTACAGGGGGAACAATCAGCCCCAGCATTTT. The chain uses TRBV2 and TRBJ1-5; 8 nucleotides align to TRBD1. From germline, CDR1 is SNHLY and CDR2 FYNNEI. This CDR3 has 15 residues. With 4 bases clipped from V and 3 bases from J, the junction kept 5 bases outside the gene matches.

J is TRBJ2-1 and V is TRBV10-2; D ambiguous. This CDR3 comprises 14 residues. CDR1 is WSHSY, CDR2 SAAADI, per germline. The germline V and J ends were trimmed by 2 bases and 4 bases, with 9 bases remaining between them. The CDR3 reads CASSEGYGYNEQFF. As DNA, the CDR3 is TGCGCCAGCAGTGAGGGGTATGGGTACAATGAGCAGTTCTTC.